These 29 T cell receptor beta chains originate from one sample sequenced in a study of T-cell memory formation after mild COVID-19. One entry per CDR3 protein, called by TCRdb with MiXCR from the 5' RACE reads. The top ten hold about 7.5% of the sample, which has 550,000 to 600,000 distinct CDR3 sequences, 15% to 20% seen once. The sample was PBMCs or a T cell subset sorted from them (not recorded which). The origin of the receptors is an adult woman who had mild COVID-19 (a few samples of this study predate the infection). Cell type and time point are not known.

CDR3 nucleotide sequence: TGTGCCACCAGACTTCCCGGACAGCAGATGACCTACGAGCAGTACTTC. Translated, it gives CATRLPGQQMTYEQYF. The V and J genes are TRBV24-1 and TRBJ2-7, with D possibly being TRBD1 (6 bases). This CDR3 is 16 amino acids long. V was shortened by 7 bases and J by 2 bases, with 20 bases between the two germline ends. Germline V CDR1 and CDR2: KGHDR, SFDVKD.

This clonotype showed up just a few times. The J gene is TRBJ1-2, the V gene TRBV4-3, with 11 bases aligning to TRBD1. V was clipped by 1 base and J by 3 bases; unmatched bases: 1. Looked up from germline, CDR1 is LGHNA and CDR2 is YSLEER. This CDR3 has 15 residues. The CDR3 protein is CASSQGTGGDYGYTF. CDR3 coding DNA: TGCGCCAGCAGCCAAGGGACAGGGGGCGACTATGGCTACACCTTC.

The V call is TRBV7-3, the J call TRBJ2-3, with 10 nucleotides matching TRBD2. CDR1 and CDR2 (germline): SGHTA, FQGTGA. J lost 5 bases, V lost 5 bases, and 7 bases had no gene match. The CDR3 totals 15 residues. The CDR3 loop is CASSPAGGRIDTQYF. Here the CDR3 DNA reads TGTGCCAGCAGCCCAGCGGGGGGGCGGATAGATACGCAGTATTTT. The full variable domain, completed using reference TRBV7-3 and TRBJ2-3, is GAGVSQTPSNKVTEKGKYVELRCDPISGHTALYWYRQSLGQGPEFLIYFQGTGAADDSGLPNDRFFAVRPEGSVSTLKIQRTERGDSAVYLCASSPAGGRIDTQYFGPGTRLTVL.

In its sample, this clonotype was seen many times. The CDR3 spells CASSDSAFSTDTQYF. For the CDR3, the DNA is TGTGCCAGCAGTGACTCTGCGTTTAGCACAGATACGCAGTATTTT. The chain joins TRBV6-4 to TRBJ2-3; no reliable D call. Trimming removed 0 bases from V and 0 bases from J, with 7 bases in between. The CDR3 is 15 residues long. Germline assignment: CDR1 MRHNA and CDR2 SNTAGT.

This clonotype turned up a few times. The chain joins TRBV28 to TRBJ2-7, with no clear D. Germline CDR1 is MDHEN and CDR2 is SYDVKM. Between the trimmed V and J ends, which lost 6 bases and 5 bases, there was a span of 14 bases. The CDR3 runs 13 residues. This CDR3 is CASSRRISNEQYF. CDR3 coding DNA: TGTGCCAGCAGCCGACGGATTTCTAACGAGCAGTACTTC.

V is TRBV12-3 or TRBV12-4 and J is TRBJ2-7; 9 bases match TRBD2. This CDR3 has 16 amino acids. V lost 11 bases, J lost 2 bases, and 16 bases stayed unmatched. The CDR3 spells CASRRGGRSRTYEQYF. In DNA, the CDR3 is TGTGCCTCACGGCGGGGGGGCCGGAGTCGGACCTACGAGCAGTACTTC.

Here the CDR3 DNA reads TGTGCCACCAGTGCGTATGAGGACACTGAAGCTTTCTTT. It translates to CATSAYEDTEAFF. V gene TRBV24-1 combines with J gene TRBJ1-1; D is uncertain. The ends were cut back, 5 bases at V and 3 bases at J, with 9 bases in the middle. Germline CDR1 reads KGHDR; CDR2 reads SFDVKD. This CDR3 is built from 13 residues.

The chain employs TRBV9 and TRBJ1-6, with D uncertain. The CDR3 is made up of 16 amino acids. The ends were cut back, 0 bases at V and 7 bases at J, with 14 bases in the middle. The germline V gene encodes CDR1 SGDLS and CDR2 YYNGEE. The CDR3 nucleotides are TGTGCCAGCAGCGTAGACGGTGGCAGAATCAATTCACCCCTCCACTTT. As protein: CASSVDGGRINSPLHF.

A few counts support this clonotype. The rearrangement uses TRBV5-1 and TRBJ2-3, with 10 bases lining up with TRBD2. Unmatched junction bases numbered 6, after V lost 0 bases and J lost 2 bases. The CDR3 loop spans 17 amino acids. Germline CDR1 SGHRS, CDR2 YFSETQ. The CDR3 sequence: CASSLGRAGGVTDTQYF. CDR3 sequence (DNA): TGCGCCAGCAGCTTGGGGAGAGCGGGAGGGGTCACAGATACGCAGTATTTT.

To note about this clonotype: A much larger clone differs by one base, so this may be a read error. This chain connects TRBV12-3 or TRBV12-4 to TRBJ2-1, with unresolved D. The CDR3 has 11 amino acids. The V gene lost 10 bases and the J gene lost 0 bases, with 4 bases spanning the gap. The CDR3 bases are TGTGCCACGGGCTCCTACAATGAGCAGTTCTTC. Protein product: CATGSYNEQFF.

This clonotype was detected many times. The V gene is TRBV5-1, the J gene TRBJ2-3; the D gene is possibly TRBD2 (6 bases). The CDR3 runs to 14 residues. CDR1 SGHRS and CDR2 YFSETQ come from the germline V gene. V lost 5 bases and J lost 6, with 16 bases in between. In DNA, the CDR3 is TGCGCCAGCAGAAACGCGGGAAGTGGGGATACGCAGTATTTT. Protein sequence: CASRNAGSGDTQYF.

This clonotype appeared a few times. The J gene is TRBJ2-7, the V gene TRBV7-6; 7 bases line up with TRBD2. The germline gives CDR1 SGHVS, CDR2 FNYEAQ. Trimming at V came to 0 bases and at J to 5 bases, leaving 7 bases not matched to a gene. The CDR3 is 15 residues long. CDR3 loop: CASSLAGGVDNEQYF. The DNA of the CDR3 is TGTGCCAGCAGCTTAGCGGGGGGGGTGGACAACGAGCAGTACTTC.

This clonotype was detected a few times. The chain is built from TRBV9 and TRBJ2-4; 7 positions match TRBD2. The J segment lost 10 bases and the V segment lost 0 bases, leaving 13 bases of the junction unmatched. CDR3 size: 16 residues. Germline V gives CDR1 SGDLS, CDR2 YYNGEE. This chain's CDR3 is CASSVGLDGLGGIQYF. The CDR3 DNA reads TGTGCCAGCAGCGTAGGATTGGACGGGTTGGGAGGGATTCAGTACTTC.

The rearrangement uses TRBV2 and TRBJ2-7, with D possibly being TRBD1 (7 bases). The V gene lost 6 bases and the J gene lost 3 bases, with 18 bases spanning the gap. Germline values: CDR1 SNHLY, CDR2 FYNNEI. This CDR3 spans 15 amino acids. The CDR3 protein is CASRTAAGGGYEQYF. The CDR3 DNA reads TGTGCCAGCAGGACGGCCGCAGGGGGAGGCTACGAGCAGTACTTC.

The gene calls are TRBV27 and TRBJ1-5; TRBD1 matches 8 bases. Germline V gene data show CDR1 as MNHEY and CDR2 as SMNVEV (reference sequence). Trimming removed 5 bases from V and 5 bases from J; junction bases left unmatched: 14. The CDR3 spans 17 residues. CDR3 in DNA: TGTGCCAGCAGTACCCTCGGACAGGGCCTGGTTCATCAGCCCCAGCATTTT. It is translated as CASSTLGQGLVHQPQHF.

This chain links TRBV12-3 or TRBV12-4 with TRBJ2-2; weak D call: TRBD2 (7 bases). V dropped 1 base and J dropped 3 bases, with 15 bases sitting between them. The CDR3 is 17 amino acids. Here the CDR3 DNA reads TGTGCCAGCAGTTTAGGCGGGGGCAGAATGGACACCGGGGAGCTGTTTTTT. Its protein is CASSLGGGRMDTGELFF.

The rearrangement joins TRBV5-6 to TRBJ2-2, with D perhaps assigned TRBD1 or TRBD2 (5 bases each). Looked up from germline, CDR1 is SGHDT and CDR2 is YYEEEE. This CDR3 is 14 amino acids long. Trimming left V 5 bases short and J 3 bases short, with 11 bases between. The DNA for the CDR3 is TGTGCCAGCAGGGGGACCGAATACACCGGGGAGCTGTTTTTT. As protein: CASRGTEYTGELFF.

The chain is built from TRBV6-5 and TRBJ2-5, with D possibly matching TRBD2 (5 bases). CDR3 length: 11 residues. V lost 4 bases to trimming and J lost 10 bases, with 10 bases between them. The germline V gene has CDR1 MNHEY and CDR2 SVGAGI. CDR3 DNA: TGTGCCAGCAGTTCGTCGGGGAGCCAGTACTTC. Encoded protein: CASSSSGSQYF.

The genes are TRBV25-1 and TRBJ1-2; no reliable D call. The CDR3 consists of 16 residues. With 4 bases removed from V and 2 bases from J, the gap between germline ends came to 17 bases. The germline V gene encodes CDR1 MGHDK and CDR2 SYGVNS. The CDR3, as DNA: TGTGCCAGCAGTGTAGGTAAAGGCACAGCGAACTATGGCTACACCTTC. Amino acids: CASSVGKGTANYGYTF.

This clonotype was seen a handful of times. This sequence joins TRBV7-8 and TRBJ2-7; D is perhaps TRBD1 (6 bases). The length of the CDR3 is 15 residues. Germline V CDR1 and CDR2: SGHVS, FQNEAQ. Trimming left V 5 bases short and J 0 bases short, with 14 bases between. The CDR3 DNA reads TGTGCCAGCAGCACCCAGGGGACCCGCTCCTACGAGCAGTACTTC. The encoded protein is CASSTQGTRSYEQYF. Variable domain in full (rest from reference TRBV7-8 and TRBJ2-7): GAGVSQSPRYKVAKRGQDVALRCDPISGHVSLFWYQQALGQGPEFLTYFQNEAQLDKSGLPSDRFFAERPEGSVSTLKIQRTQQEDSAVYLCASSTQGTRSYEQYFGPGTRLTVT.

The rearrangement links TRBV9 to TRBJ1-1, with D tentatively TRBD1 (6 bases). In germline, CDR1 is SGDLS, CDR2 YYNGEE. V shed 2 bases and J shed 3 bases, with 17 bases lying between them. This CDR3 comprises 16 residues. The CDR3 sequence: CASSVSILDSHTEAFF. The CDR3 nucleotides read TGTGCCAGCAGCGTCTCAATCCTGGACAGCCACACTGAAGCTTTCTTT. Drawing the rest from reference TRBV9 and TRBJ1-1, the complete variable domain is DSGVTQTPKHLITATGQRVTLRCSPRSGDLSVYWYQQSLDQGLQFLIQYYNGEERAKGNILERFSAQQFPDLHSELNLSSLELGDSALYFCASSVSILDSHTEAFFGQGTRLTVV.

There are a few counts of this clonotype. The J gene is TRBJ2-2, the V gene TRBV20-1; 9 bases agree with TRBD2. Germline lookup yields CDR1 DFQATT and CDR2 SNEGSKA (reference sequence). Trimming cost V 8 bases and J 0 bases; bases outside gene matches: 4. This CDR3 has 14 amino acids. CDR3 nucleotide sequence: TGCAGTATGAGCGGGGGGACGAACACCGGGGAGCTGTTTTTT. It specifies CSMSGGTNTGELFF.

This clonotype appeared a few times. The chain is built from TRBV6-5 and TRBJ2-3; 15 nucleotides agree with TRBD2. V dropped 2 bases and J dropped 7; count of bases not matched to a gene: 4. Per the germline V gene, CDR1 is MNHEY and CDR2 is SVGAGI. This CDR3 has 16 amino acids. This CDR3 is CASSYPGTSGGNTQYF. The CDR3 nucleotides are TGTGCCAGCAGTTACCCGGGGACTAGCGGGGGGAATACGCAGTATTTT.

The chain has TRBV4-2 and TRBJ1-2; D is undetermined. CDR1 is LGHNA and CDR2 is YNFKEQ in the germline V gene. The CDR3 is 14 amino acids. Trimming stripped 0 bases from V and 0 bases from J, with 5 bases between. This chain's CDR3 is CASSQEGTNYGYTF. DNA of the CDR3: TGTGCCAGCAGCCAAGAGGGGACTAACTATGGCTACACCTTC.

This clonotype occurred a few times. CDR3 in amino acids: CASSVEQGFGYGYTF. CDR3 in DNA: TGTGCCAGCAGCGTAGAGCAGGGTTTCGGCTATGGCTACACCTTC. The V call is TRBV9, the J call TRBJ1-2, with a weak D call TRBD1 (5 bases). V lost 0 bases, J lost 4 bases, and 13 bases lay in between. This CDR3 is built from 15 residues. CDR1 SGDLS and CDR2 YYNGEE come from the germline V gene. Full variable domain (outside the CDR3, taken from reference TRBV9 and TRBJ1-2): DSGVTQTPKHLITATGQRVTLRCSPRSGDLSVYWYQQSLDQGLQFLIQYYNGEERAKGNILERFSAQQFPDLHSELNLSSLELGDSALYFCASSVEQGFGYGYTFGSGTRLTVV.

The chain links TRBV6-2 or TRBV6-3 to TRBJ2-2; TRBD2 might be the D (5 bases). Per germline, CDR1 MNHEY and CDR2 SVGEGT. This CDR3 region has 14 residues. Trimming took off 6 bases at V and 3 bases at J, with 11 bases between the two ends. For the CDR3, the DNA is TGTGCCAGCAGAAACCTAGCTTACACCGGGGAGCTGTTTTTT. It codes for CASRNLAYTGELFF.

CDR3 residues: CASSDRAQPDTQYF. The CDR3 DNA is TGTGCCAGCAGCGATAGGGCGCAACCAGATACGCAGTATTTT. The chain has TRBV9 and TRBJ2-3; D uncertain. In germline, CDR1 is SGDLS, CDR2 YYNGEE. The CDR3 is 14 residues long. Trimming took off 3 bases at V and 4 bases at J, with 12 bases between the two ends.

The chain carries TRBV5-3 and TRBJ1-2, with D hard to call. TRBV5-3 is known as an ORF, though its function is uncertain. CDR3 length: 13 amino acids. Trimming cost V 3 bases and J 4 bases, with 10 bases left between them. CDR3 amino acids: CARSWTGGYGYTF. In DNA, the CDR3 is TGTGCCAGAAGCTGGACGGGTGGCTATGGCTACACCTTC.

The chain carries TRBV18 and TRBJ2-7; D is possibly TRBD2 (6 bases). Trimming cost V 5 bases and J 5 bases, with 16 bases left between them. Germline values: CDR1 KGHSH, CDR2 LQKENI. The CDR3 has 14 residues. Here the CDR3 reads CASSSQGGRNEQYF. CDR3 nucleotide sequence: TGTGCCAGCTCATCCCAGGGAGGCCGGAACGAGCAGTACTTC.